This T cell receptor (beta chain) was sequenced during a study of regulatory T cells in long-lasting Graves disease. Broader study findings: With 2,500 to 3,500 shared public clonotypes, persistent patients exceeded new patients, who shared roughly 920. Persistent disease exhibited a predilection for TRBV28, TRBJ1-2 and TRBJ2-5.

The CDR3 is 16 residues long. The germline V gene has CDR1 LGHNT and CDR2 FRNRAP. Trimming took 6 bases from V and 0 from J, leaving 15 bases between them. Stated time point: newly diagnosed GD, antithyroid drugs for less than 3 months. TCR sequences were obtained from RNA taken from PBMCs. With regard to this clonotype: No antigen is known for it.

TCR beta libraries were built with iRepertoire HTBI primers and Arm-PCR of CDR3 regions. TCRdb reanalysed the multiplex PCR reads using MiXCR and keeps one entry per CDR3 protein. The sample contains 550,000 to 600,000 distinct CDR3 sequences, roughly a sixth of which appear only once. This sample also belongs to another study, concerning T cells in Graves' hyperthyroidism and ophthalmopathy. As that report states: Hyperthyroidism, newly diagnosed and lasting under 2 months, affected patients aged 18 to 65. HTBI primers drove first-round RT-PCR of the TCR CDR3.

The sample was peripheral blood mononuclear cells (PBMCs), taken at new diagnosis, from a patient treated with antithyroid drugs. This clonotype was obtained from a man between 18 and 35 years old with Graves disease. V is TRBV12-5 and J is TRBJ2-1; D possibly corresponds to TRBD2 (6 bases). CDR3 coding DNA: TGTGCTAGTGGGGACTACGCGGGATACTCCTACAATGAGCAGTTCTTC. Translating it yields CASGDYAGYSYNEQFF.